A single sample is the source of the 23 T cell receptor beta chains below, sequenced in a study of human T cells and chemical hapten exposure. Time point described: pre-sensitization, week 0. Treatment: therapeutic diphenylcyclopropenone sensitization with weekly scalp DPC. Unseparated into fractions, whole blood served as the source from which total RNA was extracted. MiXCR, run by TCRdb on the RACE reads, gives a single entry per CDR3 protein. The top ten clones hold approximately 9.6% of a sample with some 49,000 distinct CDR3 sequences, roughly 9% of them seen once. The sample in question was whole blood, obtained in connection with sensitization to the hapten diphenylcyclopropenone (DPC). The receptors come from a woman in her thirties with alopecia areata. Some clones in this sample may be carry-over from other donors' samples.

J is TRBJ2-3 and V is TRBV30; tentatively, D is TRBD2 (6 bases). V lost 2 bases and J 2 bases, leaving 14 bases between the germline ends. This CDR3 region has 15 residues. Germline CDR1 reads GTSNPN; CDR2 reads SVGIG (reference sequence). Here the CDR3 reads CAWSPGGTFTDTQYF. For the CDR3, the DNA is TGTGCCTGGAGTCCAGGCGGGACTTTCACAGATACGCAGTATTTT.

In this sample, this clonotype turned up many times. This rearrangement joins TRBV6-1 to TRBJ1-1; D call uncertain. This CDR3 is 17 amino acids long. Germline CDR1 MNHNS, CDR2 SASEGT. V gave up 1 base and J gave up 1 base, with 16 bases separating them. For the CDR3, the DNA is TGTGCCAGCAGTGAAGTCCTCCCTCTCCCGAGGAACACTGAAGCTTTCTTT. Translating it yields CASSEVLPLPRNTEAFF.

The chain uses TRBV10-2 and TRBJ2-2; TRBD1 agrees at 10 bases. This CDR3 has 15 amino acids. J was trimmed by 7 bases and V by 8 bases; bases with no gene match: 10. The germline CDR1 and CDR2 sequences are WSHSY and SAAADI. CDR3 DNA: TGCGCCAGCCAAACAGGGGACAGGGGATACGGGGAGCTGTTTTTT. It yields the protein CASQTGDRGYGELFF.

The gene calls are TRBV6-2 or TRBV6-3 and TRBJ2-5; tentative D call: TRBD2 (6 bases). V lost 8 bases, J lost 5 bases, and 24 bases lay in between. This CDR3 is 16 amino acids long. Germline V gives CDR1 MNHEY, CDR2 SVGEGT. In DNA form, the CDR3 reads TGTGCCAGCTCCCCGGGGGTGCTCTCCCCCCCGGAGACCCAGTACTTC. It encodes CASSPGVLSPPETQYF.

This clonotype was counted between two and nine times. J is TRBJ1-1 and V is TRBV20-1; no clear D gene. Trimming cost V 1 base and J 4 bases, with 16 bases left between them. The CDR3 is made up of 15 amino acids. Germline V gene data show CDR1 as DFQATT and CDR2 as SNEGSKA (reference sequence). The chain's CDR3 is CSARAGFGRTTEAFF. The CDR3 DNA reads TGCAGTGCTAGAGCAGGTTTTGGAAGGACCACTGAAGCTTTCTTT.

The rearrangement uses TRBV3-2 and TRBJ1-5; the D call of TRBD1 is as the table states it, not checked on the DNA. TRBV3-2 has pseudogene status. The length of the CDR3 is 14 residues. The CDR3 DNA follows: TGTGCCAGCAGCCCGACAGGGGCCCATCAGCCCCAGCATTTT. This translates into CASSPTGAHQPQHF.

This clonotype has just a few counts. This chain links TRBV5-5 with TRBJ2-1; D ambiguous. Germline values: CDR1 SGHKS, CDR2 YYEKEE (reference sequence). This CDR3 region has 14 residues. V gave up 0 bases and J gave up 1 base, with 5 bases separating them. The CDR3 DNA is TGTGCCAGCAGCTTGGGACTGTCCTACAATGAGCAGTTCTTC. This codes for CASSLGLSYNEQFF. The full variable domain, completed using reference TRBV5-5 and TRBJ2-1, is DAGVTQSPTHLIKTRGQQVTLRCSPISGHKSVSWYQQVLGQGPQFIFQYYEKEERGRGNFPDRFSARQFPNYSSELNVNALLLGDSALYLCASSLGLSYNEQFFGPGTRLTVL.

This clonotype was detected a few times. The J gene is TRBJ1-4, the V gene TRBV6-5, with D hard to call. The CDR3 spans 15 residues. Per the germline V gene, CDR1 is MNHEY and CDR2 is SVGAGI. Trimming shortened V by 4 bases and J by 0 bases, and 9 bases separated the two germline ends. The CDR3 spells CASSSSGPTNEKLFF. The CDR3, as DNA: TGTGCCAGCAGTTCCTCAGGCCCAACTAATGAAAAACTGTTTTTT.

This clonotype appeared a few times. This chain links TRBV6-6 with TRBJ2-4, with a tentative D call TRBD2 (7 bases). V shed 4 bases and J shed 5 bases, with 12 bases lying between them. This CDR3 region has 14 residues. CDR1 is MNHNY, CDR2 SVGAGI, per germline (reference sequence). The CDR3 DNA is TGTGCCAGCAGTTCCACGGGGGGCCAAAACATTCAGTACTTC. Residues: CASSSTGGQNIQYF.

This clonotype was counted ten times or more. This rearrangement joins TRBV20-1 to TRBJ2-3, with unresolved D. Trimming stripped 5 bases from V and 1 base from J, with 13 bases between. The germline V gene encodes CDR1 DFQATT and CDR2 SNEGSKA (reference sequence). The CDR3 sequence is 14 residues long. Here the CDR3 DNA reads TGCAGTGCTTCGACGGTCCTGGGCACAGATACGCAGTATTTT. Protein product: CSASTVLGTDTQYF.

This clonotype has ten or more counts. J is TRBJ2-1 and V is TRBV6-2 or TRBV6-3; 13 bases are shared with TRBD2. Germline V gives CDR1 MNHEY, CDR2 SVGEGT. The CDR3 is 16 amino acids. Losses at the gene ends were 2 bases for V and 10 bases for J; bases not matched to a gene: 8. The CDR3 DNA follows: TGTGCCAGCAGTTACGGCGGACTAGCGGGGGCGGAGGAGCAGTTCTTC. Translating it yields CASSYGGLAGAEEQFF.

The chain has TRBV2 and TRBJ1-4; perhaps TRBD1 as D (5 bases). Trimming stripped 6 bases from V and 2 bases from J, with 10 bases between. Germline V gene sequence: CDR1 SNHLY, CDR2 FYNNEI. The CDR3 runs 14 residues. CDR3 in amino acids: CASRGRRTNEKLFF. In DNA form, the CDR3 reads TGTGCCAGCAGGGGACGGAGGACTAATGAAAAACTGTTTTTT.

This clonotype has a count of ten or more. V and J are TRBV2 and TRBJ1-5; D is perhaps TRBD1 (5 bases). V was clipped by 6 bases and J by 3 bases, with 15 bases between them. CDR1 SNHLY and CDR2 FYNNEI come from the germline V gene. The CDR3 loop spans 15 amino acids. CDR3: CASSPGPSINQPQHF. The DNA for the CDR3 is TGTGCCAGCAGCCCGGGACCGAGCATCAATCAGCCCCAGCATTTT. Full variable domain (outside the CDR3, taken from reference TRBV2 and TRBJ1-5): EPEVTQTPSHQVTQMGQEVILRCVPISNHLYFYWYRQILGQKVEFLVSFYNNEISEKSEIFDDQFSVERPDGSNFTLKIRSTKLEDSAMYFCASSPGPSINQPQHFGDGTRLSIL.

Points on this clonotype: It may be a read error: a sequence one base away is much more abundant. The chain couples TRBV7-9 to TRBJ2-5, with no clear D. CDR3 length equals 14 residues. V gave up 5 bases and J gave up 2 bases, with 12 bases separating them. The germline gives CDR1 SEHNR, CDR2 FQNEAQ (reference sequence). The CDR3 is CASSIPERQETQYF. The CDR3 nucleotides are TGTGCCAGCAGCATCCCCGAGCGACAAGAGACCCAGTACTTC.

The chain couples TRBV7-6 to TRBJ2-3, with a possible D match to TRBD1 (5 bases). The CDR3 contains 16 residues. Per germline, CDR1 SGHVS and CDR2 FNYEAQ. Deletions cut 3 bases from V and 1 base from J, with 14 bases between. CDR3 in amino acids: CASSFQGPFGTDTQYF. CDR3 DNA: TGTGCCAGCAGCTTCCAGGGTCCGTTTGGCACAGATACGCAGTATTTT.

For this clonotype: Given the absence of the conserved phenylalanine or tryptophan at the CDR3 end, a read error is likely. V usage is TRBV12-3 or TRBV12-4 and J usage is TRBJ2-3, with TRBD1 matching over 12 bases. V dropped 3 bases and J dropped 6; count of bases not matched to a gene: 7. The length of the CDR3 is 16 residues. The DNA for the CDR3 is TGTGCCAGCAGTTTTAGCGGGGACAGGGGGCTGGATACGCAGTATCTT. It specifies CASSFSGDRGLDTQYL.

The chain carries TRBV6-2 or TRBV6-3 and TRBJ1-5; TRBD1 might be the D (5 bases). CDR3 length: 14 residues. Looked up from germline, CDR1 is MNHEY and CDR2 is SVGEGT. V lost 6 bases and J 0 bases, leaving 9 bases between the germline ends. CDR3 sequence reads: CASRSGYSNQPQHF. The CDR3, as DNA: TGTGCCAGCAGGTCAGGGTATAGCAATCAGCCCCAGCATTTT.

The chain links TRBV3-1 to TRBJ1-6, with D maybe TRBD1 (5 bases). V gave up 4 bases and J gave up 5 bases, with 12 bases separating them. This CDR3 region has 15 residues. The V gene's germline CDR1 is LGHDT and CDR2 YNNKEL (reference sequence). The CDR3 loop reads CASSLAGTDNSPLHF. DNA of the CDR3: TGTGCCAGCAGCCTAGCCGGGACTGATAATTCACCCCTCCACTTT.

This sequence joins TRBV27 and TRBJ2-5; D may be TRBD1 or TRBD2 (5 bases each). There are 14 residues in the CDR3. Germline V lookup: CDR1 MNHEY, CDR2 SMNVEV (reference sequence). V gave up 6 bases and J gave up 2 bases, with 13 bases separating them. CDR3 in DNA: TGTGCCAGCAGACGGAGAGGGGAGCAAGAGACCCAGTACTTC. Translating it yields CASRRRGEQETQYF.

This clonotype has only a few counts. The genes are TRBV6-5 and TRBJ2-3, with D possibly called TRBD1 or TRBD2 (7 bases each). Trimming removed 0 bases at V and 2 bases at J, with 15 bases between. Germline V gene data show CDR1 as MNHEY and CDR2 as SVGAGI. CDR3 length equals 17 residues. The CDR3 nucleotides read TGTGCCAGCAGTTACTCGGTTCCAGGGGGGGTCACAGATACGCAGTATTTT. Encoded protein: CASSYSVPGGVTDTQYF.

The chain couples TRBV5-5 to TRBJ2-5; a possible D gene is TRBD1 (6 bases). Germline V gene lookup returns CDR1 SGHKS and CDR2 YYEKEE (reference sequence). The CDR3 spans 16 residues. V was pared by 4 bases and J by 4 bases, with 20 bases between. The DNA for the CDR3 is TGTGCCAGCAGCACAGGGTCGAGAGGGGTGCGAGAGACCCAGTACTTC. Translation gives CASSTGSRGVRETQYF.

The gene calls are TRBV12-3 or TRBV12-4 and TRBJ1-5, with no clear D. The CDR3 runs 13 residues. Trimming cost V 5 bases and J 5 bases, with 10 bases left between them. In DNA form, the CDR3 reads TGTGCCAGCAGTCTCACGAAAGATCAGCCCCAGCATTTT. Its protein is CASSLTKDQPQHF.

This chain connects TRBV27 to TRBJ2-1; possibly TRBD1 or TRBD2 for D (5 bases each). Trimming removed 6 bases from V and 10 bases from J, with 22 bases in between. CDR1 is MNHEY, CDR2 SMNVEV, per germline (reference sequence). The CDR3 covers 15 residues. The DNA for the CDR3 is TGTGCCAGCAGCGGCTACACCGGGACGGGAAACGAGCAGTTCTTC. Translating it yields CASSGYTGTGNEQFF.